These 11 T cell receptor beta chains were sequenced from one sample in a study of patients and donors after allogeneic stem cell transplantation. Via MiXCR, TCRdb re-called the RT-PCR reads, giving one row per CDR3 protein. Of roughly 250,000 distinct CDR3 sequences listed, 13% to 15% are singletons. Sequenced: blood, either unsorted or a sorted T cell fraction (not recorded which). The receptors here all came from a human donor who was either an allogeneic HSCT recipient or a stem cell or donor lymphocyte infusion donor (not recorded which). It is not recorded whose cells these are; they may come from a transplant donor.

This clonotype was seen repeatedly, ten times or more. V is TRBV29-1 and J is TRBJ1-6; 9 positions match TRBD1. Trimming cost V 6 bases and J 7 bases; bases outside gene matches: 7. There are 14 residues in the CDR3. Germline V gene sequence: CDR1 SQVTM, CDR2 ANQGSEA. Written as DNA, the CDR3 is TGCAGCGTCACATACGGGACAGGGAATTCACCCCTCCACTTT. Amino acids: CSVTYGTGNSPLHF.

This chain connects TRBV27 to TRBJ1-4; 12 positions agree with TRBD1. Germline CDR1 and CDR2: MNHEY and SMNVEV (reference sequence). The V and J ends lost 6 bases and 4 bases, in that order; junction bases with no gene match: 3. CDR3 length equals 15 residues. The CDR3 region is CASRGTGGGNEKLFF. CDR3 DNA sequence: TGTGCCAGCAGGGGGACAGGGGGCGGTAATGAAAAACTGTTTTTT.

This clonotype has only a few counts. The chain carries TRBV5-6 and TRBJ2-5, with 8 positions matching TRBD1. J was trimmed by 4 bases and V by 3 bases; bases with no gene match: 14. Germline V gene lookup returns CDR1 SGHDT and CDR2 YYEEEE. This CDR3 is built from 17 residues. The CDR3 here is CASSWTEQGVRGETQYF. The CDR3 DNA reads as TGTGCCAGCAGCTGGACCGAACAGGGGGTTCGGGGAGAGACCCAGTACTTC.

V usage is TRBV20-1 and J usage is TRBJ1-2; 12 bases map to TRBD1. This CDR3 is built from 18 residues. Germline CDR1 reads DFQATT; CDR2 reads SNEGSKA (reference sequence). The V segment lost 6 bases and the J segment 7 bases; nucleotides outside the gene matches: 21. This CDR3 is CSAPLHPGQGAGEGGYTF. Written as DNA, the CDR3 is TGCAGTGCGCCACTGCACCCGGGACAGGGGGCTGGTGAAGGTGGCTACACCTTC.

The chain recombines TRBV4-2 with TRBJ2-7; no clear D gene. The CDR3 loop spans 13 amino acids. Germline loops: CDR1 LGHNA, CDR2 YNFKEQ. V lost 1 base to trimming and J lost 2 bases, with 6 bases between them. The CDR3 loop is CASSQVKTYEQYF. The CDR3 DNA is TGTGCCAGCAGCCAAGTCAAAACCTACGAGCAGTACTTC.

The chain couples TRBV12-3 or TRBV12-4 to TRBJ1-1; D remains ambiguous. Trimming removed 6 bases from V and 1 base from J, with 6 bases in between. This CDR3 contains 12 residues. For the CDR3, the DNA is TGTGCCAGCAGCGAGAAGAACACTGAAGCTTTCTTT. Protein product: CASSEKNTEAFF.

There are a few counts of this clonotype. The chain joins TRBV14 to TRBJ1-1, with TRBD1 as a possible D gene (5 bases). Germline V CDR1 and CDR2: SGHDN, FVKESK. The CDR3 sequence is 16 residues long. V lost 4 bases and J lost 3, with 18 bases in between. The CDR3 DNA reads TGTGCCAGCAGCCTCGGGGGGGGGTTGATAGACACTGAAGCTTTCTTT. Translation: CASSLGGGLIDTEAFF.

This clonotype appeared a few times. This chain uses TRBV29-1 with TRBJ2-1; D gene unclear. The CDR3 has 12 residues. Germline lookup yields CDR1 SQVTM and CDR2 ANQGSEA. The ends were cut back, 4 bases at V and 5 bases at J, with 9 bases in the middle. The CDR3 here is CSVVRGNNEQFF. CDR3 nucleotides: TGCAGCGTTGTTCGCGGAAACAATGAGCAGTTCTTC.

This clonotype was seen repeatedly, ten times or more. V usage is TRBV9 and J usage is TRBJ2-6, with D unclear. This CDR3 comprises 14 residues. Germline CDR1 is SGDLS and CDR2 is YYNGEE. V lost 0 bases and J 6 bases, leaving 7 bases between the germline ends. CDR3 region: CASSVEGLANVLTF. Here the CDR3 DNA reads TGTGCCAGCAGCGTAGAAGGGCTGGCCAACGTCCTGACTTTC.

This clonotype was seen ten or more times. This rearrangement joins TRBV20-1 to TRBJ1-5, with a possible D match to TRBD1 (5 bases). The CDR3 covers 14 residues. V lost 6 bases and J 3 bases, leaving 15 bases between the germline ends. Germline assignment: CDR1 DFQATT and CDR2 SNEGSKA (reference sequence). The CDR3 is CSAWGGGVNQPQHF. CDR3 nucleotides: TGCAGTGCCTGGGGGGGAGGGGTCAATCAGCCCCAGCATTTT.

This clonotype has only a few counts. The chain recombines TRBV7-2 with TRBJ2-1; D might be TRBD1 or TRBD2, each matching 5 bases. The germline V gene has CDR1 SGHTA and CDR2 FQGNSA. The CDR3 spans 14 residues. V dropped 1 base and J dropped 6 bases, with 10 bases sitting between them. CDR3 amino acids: CASSLDVGTNEQFF. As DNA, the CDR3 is TGTGCCAGCAGCTTAGATGTTGGGACCAATGAGCAGTTCTTC.